The 26 T cell receptor beta chains reported below all come from one sample, sequenced in a study of identical twins (dated by TCRdb to about 2016). Library prep was done by 5' RACE. Sequencing was carried out with an Illumina HiSeq 2000. Through fastp at Q25 and MiXCR, TCRdb rebuilt clones from the public reads, retaining in-frame beta chains. Entries are consolidated by CDR3 protein sequence, retaining the most common genes and DNA. This sample gives under 250,000 distinct CDR3 sequences in total; approximately 8% of them show up just once. The ten largest clones represent roughly 5% of the sample. The same data also went into a second study, on yellow fever vaccine responses in identical twins.

Sequencing was performed on CD8+ T cells sorted from blood. These receptor sequences come from a woman aged 18-29 years in good health.

This clonotype was found many times. The V call is TRBV20-1, the J call TRBJ2-1, with TRBD2 matching 11 bases. Germline values: CDR1 DFQATT, CDR2 SNEGSKA (reference sequence). The CDR3 loop spans 17 amino acids. J gave up 4 bases and V 0 bases, and 8 bases lay outside the gene matches. CDR3 region: CSAREGDSGRGYNEQFF. CDR3 in DNA: TGCAGTGCTAGAGAGGGGGATAGCGGGAGGGGGTACAATGAGCAGTTCTTC.

A few counts support this clonotype. The genes are TRBV7-9 and TRBJ2-1; TRBD2 agrees at 8 bases. The CDR3 sequence is 17 residues long. Germline V CDR1 and CDR2: SEHNR, FQNEAQ (reference sequence). V lost 5 bases to trimming and J lost 4 bases; unmatched junction nucleotides: 13. CDR3 DNA: TGTGCCAGCAGCGAACCTTTAGGCGGGGGGCCGTACAATGAGCAGTTCTTC. Translated: CASSEPLGGGPYNEQFF.

The CDR3 reads CASSSRTSTSYEQYV. As DNA, the CDR3 is TGTGCCAGCAGCTCTCGGACATCCACTTCCTACGAGCAGTACGTC. V is TRBV5-4 and J is TRBJ2-7, with D tentatively TRBD1 (5 bases). Germline CDR1 is SGHNT and CDR2 is YYREEE (reference sequence). V was cut by 3 bases and J by 1 base, with 14 bases left in between. This CDR3 has 15 residues.

V and J are TRBV7-9 and TRBJ2-7; 11 bases align to TRBD2. The CDR3 is 15 amino acids. J gave up 7 bases and V 5 bases, and 10 bases lay outside the gene matches. Germline assignment: CDR1 SEHNR and CDR2 FQNEAQ (reference sequence). DNA for the CDR3: TGTGCCAGCAGCCCTAGCGGGAGGACCTCCGGAGAGCAGTACTTC. It translates to CASSPSGRTSGEQYF. Full variable domain (missing parts from reference TRBV7-9 and TRBJ2-7): DTGVSQNPRHKITKRGQNVTFRCDPISEHNRLYWYRQTLGQGPEFLTYFQNEAQLEKSRLLSDRFSAERPKGSFSTLEIQRTEQGDSAMYLCASSPSGRTSGEQYFGPGTRLTVT.

This clonotype was observed a few times. This chain connects TRBV7-6 to TRBJ2-3; tentative D call: TRBD1 (6 bases). The CDR3 runs to 17 residues. V was pared by 4 bases and J by 0 bases, with 17 bases between. Germline CDR1 and CDR2: SGHVS and FNYEAQ. The CDR3 bases are TGTGCCAGCAGCTCGTACACGGCAGGGGCGAGCACAGATACGCAGTATTTT. Residues: CASSSYTAGASTDTQYF.

This clonotype was picked up a small number of times. This chain connects TRBV2 to TRBJ2-3; D might be TRBD1 or TRBD2, each matching 5 bases. Deletions cut 5 bases from V and 0 bases from J, with 15 bases between. Germline V lookup: CDR1 SNHLY, CDR2 FYNNEI. The CDR3 sequence is 16 residues long. The CDR3 coding sequence is TGTGCCAGCAGTATTATAGGGACGGTTAGCACAGATACGCAGTATTTT. Residues: CASSIIGTVSTDTQYF.

This clonotype was recorded many times. The chain carries TRBV12-3 or TRBV12-4 and TRBJ1-1; D unclear. Trimming shortened V by 3 bases and J by 5 bases, and 13 bases separated the two germline ends. The CDR3 consists of 14 residues. The CDR3 nucleotides read TGTGCCAGCAGTTTCGGATTGTTGGGGACTGAAGCTTTCTTT. Translated, it gives CASSFGLLGTEAFF.

The V and J genes are TRBV7-9 and TRBJ2-5; the match to TRBD1 covers 8 bases. V lost 4 bases and J lost 7; bases outside the gene matches: 11. In germline, CDR1 is SEHNR, CDR2 FQNEAQ (reference sequence). The CDR3 loop spans 15 amino acids. CDR3 protein: CASSSTGAIAGTQYF. In DNA form, the CDR3 reads TGTGCCAGCAGCTCGACAGGGGCCATCGCGGGGACCCAGTACTTC.

A few counts support this clonotype. J is TRBJ1-2 and V is TRBV7-9, with D perhaps matching TRBD1 (5 bases). Germline CDR1 is SEHNR and CDR2 is FQNEAQ (reference sequence). Trimming shortened V by 1 base and J by 7 bases, and 10 bases separated the two germline ends. The CDR3 length is 13 residues. The CDR3 sequence: CASSLESGTGYTF. The CDR3, as DNA: TGTGCCAGCAGCTTAGAATCAGGGACTGGCTACACCTTC.

This clonotype was seen ten or more times. V and J are TRBV28 and TRBJ2-2, with TRBD2 identical over 9 bases. The V and J ends lost 4 bases and 2 bases, in that order; junction bases with no gene match: 5. The germline V gene encodes CDR1 MDHEN and CDR2 SYDVKM. The CDR3 spans 16 residues. The CDR3 protein is CASSSRLAVNTGELFF. The CDR3 DNA reads as TGTGCCAGCAGTTCCCGACTAGCGGTTAACACCGGGGAGCTGTTTTTT.

This clonotype was recorded many times. CDR3 amino acids: CSVEGHSGANVLTF. The DNA of the CDR3 is TGCAGCGTTGAGGGACACTCTGGGGCCAACGTCCTGACTTTC. The rearrangement joins TRBV29-1 to TRBJ2-6, with D tentatively TRBD1 (6 bases). Germline V gene lookup returns CDR1 SQVTM and CDR2 ANQGSEA. The CDR3 has 14 residues. Trimming removed 3 bases from V and 0 bases from J, with 6 bases in between.

This clonotype was seen a handful of times. The chain links TRBV7-2 to TRBJ2-7; TRBD1 might be the D (6 bases). Trimming stripped 1 base from V and 7 bases from J, with 14 bases between. The germline gives CDR1 SGHTA, CDR2 FQGNSA. CDR3 length: 14 amino acids. The CDR3 reads CASSLVAGAEEQYF. In DNA form, the CDR3 reads TGTGCCAGCAGCTTAGTTGCAGGGGCGGAAGAGCAGTACTTC.

This clonotype was observed once. This clone may be a read error of a much larger clone one base away. The rearrangement joins TRBV29-1 to TRBJ2-4; D not resolved. CDR1 SQVTM and CDR2 ANQGSEA come from the germline V gene. The CDR3 sequence is 14 residues long. V lost 2 bases, J lost 7 bases, and 15 bases lay in between. The CDR3, as DNA: TGCAGCGTTGAATCCTCCGGAGTCTATAACATTCAGTACTTC. Protein product: CSVESSGVYNIQYF.

This clonotype was counted between two and nine times. This chain links TRBV12-3 or TRBV12-4 with TRBJ2-3, with 8 bases fitting TRBD2. Germline trimming cut 7 bases from V and 2 bases from J; bases unmatched to any gene: 5. This CDR3 has 14 amino acids. The CDR3 bases are TGTGCCAGCAAGGCGGGAGGTAACACAGATACGCAGTATTTT. It yields the protein CASKAGGNTDTQYF.

This clonotype occurred a few times. The chain carries TRBV7-8 and TRBJ2-1; D remains unclear. From germline, CDR1 is SGHVS and CDR2 FQNEAQ. CDR3 length: 12 residues. Trimming took 5 bases from V and 5 from J, leaving 7 bases between them. CDR3 residues: CASSGVNNEQFF. The CDR3 coding sequence is TGTGCCAGCAGCGGGGTCAACAATGAGCAGTTCTTC.

This clonotype has just a few counts. The chain has TRBV5-1 and TRBJ1-1, with 9 bases aligning to TRBD1. CDR3 length: 16 amino acids. From germline, CDR1 is SGHRS and CDR2 YFSETQ. The V gene end was trimmed by 0 bases and the J gene end by 1 base; junction bases not matched to a gene: 4. CDR3 amino acids: CASSLGDREANTEAFF. The CDR3 DNA reads TGCGCCAGCAGCTTGGGGGACAGGGAGGCGAACACTGAAGCTTTCTTT.

The sample holds a few counts of this clonotype. This sequence joins TRBV7-8 and TRBJ2-1; a weak D match, TRBD1 (5 bases). V lost 1 base and J 10 bases, leaving 8 bases between the germline ends. This CDR3 is 12 amino acids long. CDR1 is SGHVS, CDR2 FQNEAQ, per germline. This CDR3 is CASSLGQREQFF. The CDR3 DNA sequence: TGTGCCAGCAGCTTAGGACAGAGGGAGCAGTTCTTC.

This clonotype was detected ten times or more. The V and J genes are TRBV12-3 or TRBV12-4 and TRBJ2-6, with D unclear. V lost 2 bases, J lost 0 bases, and 5 bases lay in between. There are 15 residues in the CDR3. In DNA, the CDR3 is TGTGCCAGCAGTTTATTTAACTCTGGGGCCAACGTCCTGACTTTC. This translates into CASSLFNSGANVLTF.

The J gene is TRBJ2-5, the V gene TRBV3-1, with 11 bases fitting TRBD2. CDR1 LGHDT and CDR2 YNNKEL come from the germline V gene (reference sequence). The CDR3 is made up of 17 amino acids. J was trimmed by 5 bases and V by 11 bases; bases with no gene match: 19. The CDR3 DNA is TGTGCCTGCTCCCAAGGAGATAGCGGGAGGGCCCGTGAGACCCAGTACTTC. It translates to CACSQGDSGRARETQYF.

There are many counts of this clonotype. Mismatch with germline at one junction end may stem from a read error. V is TRBV5-1 and J is TRBJ2-1, with D possibly being TRBD1 (5 bases). Germline V CDR1 and CDR2: SGHRS, YFSETQ. The CDR3 covers 14 residues. The CDR3 sequence: CASSLPGSFNEQFF. The CDR3, as DNA: TGCGCCAGCAGCTTGCCAGGGTCCTTCAATGAGCAGTTCTTC.

This clonotype has more than one count but fewer than ten. This sequence joins TRBV4-1 and TRBJ2-7; 10 bases line up with TRBD2. Germline CDR1 MGHRA, CDR2 YSYEKL. The CDR3 totals 14 residues. Unmatched junction bases numbered 8, after V lost 4 bases and J lost 8 bases. The CDR3 DNA reads TGCGCCAGCAGCCCCCATAGCGGGAGGATCAAGCAGTACTTC. Protein product: CASSPHSGRIKQYF.

The genes are TRBV15 and TRBJ1-3; 8 bases line up with TRBD1. Trimming removed 3 bases from V and 4 bases from J; junction bases left unmatched: 5. The CDR3 covers 15 residues. Germline-derived CDR1 and CDR2 are LNHNV and YYDKDF (reference sequence). In DNA form, the CDR3 reads TGTGCCACCAGCAGTGACAGGGGCATAGGAAACACCATATATTTT. Translating it yields CATSSDRGIGNTIYF. Looking up the rest from reference TRBV15 and TRBJ1-3 gives the full variable domain: DAMVIQNPRYQVTQFGKPVTLSCSQTLNHNVMYWYQQKSSQAPKLLFHYYDKDFNNEADTPDNFQSRRPNTSFCFLDIRSPGLGDTAMYLCATSSDRGIGNTIYFGEGSWLTVV.

This clonotype was seen repeatedly, ten times or more. The CDR3 here is CASSLDGKPYEQYF. The CDR3 DNA sequence: TGTGCCAGCAGCTTAGATGGGAAACCCTACGAGCAGTACTTC. V and J are TRBV7-9 and TRBJ2-7; D gene uncertain. V gave up 1 base and J gave up 2 bases, with 9 bases separating them. The CDR3 covers 14 residues. Germline CDR1 is SEHNR and CDR2 is FQNEAQ (reference sequence).

This clonotype turned up a few times. The CDR3 is CSADGGLSSYEQYF. The CDR3 coding sequence is TGCAGTGCCGATGGCGGCCTTTCCTCCTACGAGCAGTACTTC. The rearrangement joins TRBV20-1 to TRBJ2-7, with D hard to call. The CDR3 has 14 amino acids. Germline V gene lookup returns CDR1 DFQATT and CDR2 SNEGSKA (reference sequence). V was clipped by 6 bases and J by 0 bases, with 15 bases between them.

The table lists this clonotype with many counts. This chain uses TRBV4-1 with TRBJ2-7; 11 nucleotides align to TRBD2. The CDR3 has 17 residues. The J segment lost 4 bases and the V segment lost 0 bases, leaving 8 bases of the junction unmatched. Per the germline V gene, CDR1 is MGHRA and CDR2 is YSYEKL. CDR3: CASSQDGLAGGRYEQYF. The CDR3 DNA follows: TGCGCCAGCAGCCAAGATGGTCTAGCGGGAGGCCGTTACGAGCAGTACTTC.

This clonotype was counted at least ten times. The gene calls are TRBV10-3 and TRBJ2-2; TRBD2 is a possible D gene (6 bases). The germline V and J ends were trimmed by 5 bases and 5 bases, with 15 bases remaining between them. Looked up from germline, CDR1 is ENHRY and CDR2 is SYGVKD. CDR3 length equals 15 residues. The CDR3 DNA reads as TGTGCCATCAGTTGGGACTCGAAGGGGACCGGGGAGCTGTTTTTT. This translates into CAISWDSKGTGELFF.